This is a list of T cell receptor beta chains from one sample in a study of T cells after yellow fever vaccination. In TCRdb, the 5' RACE reads were re-called with MiXCR into one record per CDR3 protein. The sample has 100,000 to 150,000 distinct CDR3 sequences, around 7.4% seen once. This sample comprised CD4+ T cells sorted from PBMCs, obtained 9 to 10 days after the first yellow fever vaccination. All receptors derive from a man aged 18 to 30 who received the YFV17D yellow fever vaccine. Each CDR3 is given with its conserved first and last residue. A D gene is named only where the DNA matches it firmly. Clone size appears in some rows only: once, few, many, or a class for an expanded clone.

clone size,D gene,V gene,J gene,CDR3 DNA,CDR3 protein
many,TRBD1,TRBV5-1,TRBJ2-5,TGCGCCAGCAGCTTGGATGGACGCCTGAACAGGGGATCTATTCAAGAGACCCAGTACTTC,CASSLDGRLNRGSIQETQYF
many,.,TRBV5-1,TRBJ2-7,TGCGCCAGCAGCTGGAGACCCGTATCCTACGAGCAGTACTTC,CASSWRPVSYEQYF
few,TRBD1,TRBV4-1,TRBJ2-6,TGCGCCAGCAGCCTCGGCGGACAGGGTGGGGCCAACGTCCTGACTTTC,CASSLGGQGGANVLTF
many,.,TRBV7-2,TRBJ1-2,TGTGCCAGCACCTTTGGGGGGGCTAACTATGGCTACACCTTC,CASTFGGANYGYTF
.,TRBD1,TRBV5-1,TRBJ1-4,TGCGCCAGCAGCTTCGCCGGGACAGGGAACGAAAAACTGTTTTTT,CASSFAGTGNEKLFF
many,TRBD1,TRBV18,TRBJ2-3,TGTGCCAGCTCACCACCCGGGACAGTACGGGGAGATACGCAGTATTTT,CASSPPGTVRGDTQYF
many,.,TRBV5-1,TRBJ2-2,TGCGCCAGCAGCCCCGGGACACTGAACACCGGGGAGCTGTTTTTT,CASSPGTLNTGELFF
few,TRBD1,TRBV20-1,TRBJ1-5,TGCAGTGCTCCAAGACGGACAGGGAAGGTCCATCAGCCCCAGCATTTT,CSAPRRTGKVHQPQHF
.,TRBD2,TRBV5-1,TRBJ2-2,TGCGCCAGCAGGGCGACTAGCGGGTACACCGGGGAGCTGTTTTTT,CASRATSGYTGELFF
many,.,TRBV4-1,TRBJ2-1,TGCGCCAGCAGCCAGAGGGGGGCCAGCTCCTACAATGAGCAGTTCTTC,CASSQRGASSYNEQFF
many,TRBD2,TRBV2,TRBJ2-2,TGTGCCAGCAACGGGGGGGGCACCGGGGAGCTGTTTTTT,CASNGGGTGELFF
.,.,TRBV11-2,TRBJ2-6,TGTGCCACCCGACAGAGGCCTGGGGGGGCCAACGTCCTGACTTTC,CATRQRPGGANVLTF
many,.,TRBV28,TRBJ1-3,TGTGCCAGCAGTTTAGGGGGCGCCTCGGGAAACACCATATATTTT,CASSLGGASGNTIYF
many,.,TRBV10-3,TRBJ2-5,TGTGCCATCAGTTCGGGCCTTCCGGCGGAGACCCAGTACTTC,CAISSGLPAETQYF
many,.,TRBV7-7,TRBJ2-2,TGTGCCAGCGGATCGACAGAGACCCCGGGCACCGGGGAGCTGTTTTTT,CASGSTETPGTGELFF
few,.,TRBV6-1,TRBJ2-1,TGTGCCAGCAGCAACCCGGGACCATACAATGAGCAGTTCTTC,CASSNPGPYNEQFF
many,TRBD1,TRBV19,TRBJ1-5,TGTGCCAGTAGCCAGGGACAGGGGGCCAGGAGTCAGCCCCAGCATTTT,CASSQGQGARSQPQHF
few,.,TRBV24-1,TRBJ2-1,TGTGCCACCAGTGATTCCGGGGCTGTGGGCCGGGATGAGCAGTTCTTC,CATSDSGAVGRDEQFF
many,TRBD2,TRBV10-3,TRBJ2-5,TGTGCCATCAGTGAAGGCGGGGGGGCCCGTGAGACCCAGTACTTC,CAISEGGGARETQYF
many,TRBD1,TRBV7-2,TRBJ1-4,TGTGCCAGCAAAGAACCGGGACAGGGTAATGAAAAACTGTTTTTT,CASKEPGQGNEKLFF
few,.,TRBV6-2/TRBV6-3,TRBJ2-1,TGTGCCAGCAGTTACCCCCTCGGACGGAGCTTAGGGGATGAGCAGTTCTTC,CASSYPLGRSLGDEQFF
many,TRBD1,TRBV7-3,TRBJ2-3,TGTGCCAGCAGCTCAGACAGGGGTGGCACAGATACGCAGTATTTT,CASSSDRGGTDTQYF
many,.,TRBV12-3/TRBV12-4,TRBJ2-1,TGTGCCAGCAGCGGGACCAGCTCCTACAATGAGCAGTTCTTC,CASSGTSSYNEQFF
many,TRBD1,TRBV4-2,TRBJ1-6,TGTGCCAGCAGCCAGCCTCTGGGACAGGGGTATTCACCCCTCCACTTT,CASSQPLGQGYSPLHF
many,TRBD1,TRBV7-2,TRBJ1-5,TGTGCCAGCAGCTTATCCGGGACAGTTCAGAATCAGCCCCAGCATTTT,CASSLSGTVQNQPQHF
.,.,TRBV5-4,TRBJ2-2,TGTGCCAGCAGCTGGGTTGGGGGCCGGGAGCTGTTTTTT,CASSWVGGRELFF
.,TRBD1,TRBV5-5,TRBJ2-6,TGTGCCAGCAGCTTGGCGCAGGGGGCGGCGGGGGCCAACGTCCTGACTTTC,CASSLAQGAAGANVLTF
many,TRBD2,TRBV5-6,TRBJ2-1,TGTGCCAGCAGCCAAGCGGGGGGTCCTTCTAATGAGCAGTTCTTC,CASSQAGGPSNEQFF
many,TRBD1,TRBV7-9,TRBJ1-4,TGTGCCAGCAGCTCCGGACAGGGCAGGATGGAAGGAAAACTGTTTTTT,CASSSGQGRMEGKLFF
many,.,TRBV19,TRBJ2-3,TGTGCCAGTAGTGCGCGGAAAGGAGATACGCAGTATTTT,CASSARKGDTQYF
many,TRBD1,TRBV4-1,TRBJ2-5,TGCGCCAGCAGCCAGATTGGACAGGAGCTTCGCGAGACCCAGTACTTC,CASSQIGQELRETQYF
many,TRBD1,TRBV6-5,TRBJ1-2,TGTGCCAGCAGTTTGCGGACAGGGTATGCTGGCTACACCTTC,CASSLRTGYAGYTF
many,TRBD2,TRBV19,TRBJ2-1,TGTGCCAGTAGTACACTAGCGGGGGGCTCCTACAATGAGCAGTTCTTC,CASSTLAGGSYNEQFF
many,.,TRBV6-1,TRBJ1-5,TGTGCCAGCAATATGATCAGGGGCGGTCAGCCCCAGCATTTT,CASNMIRGGQPQHF
many,.,TRBV5-1,TRBJ2-1,TGCGCCAGCAGCTTAGAGAATGTGCCCTACAATGAGCAGTTCTTC,CASSLENVPYNEQFF
many,TRBD2,TRBV5-1,TRBJ2-1,TGCGCCAGCAGCTTGCTAGCGGGGTCGAACAATGAGCAGTTCTTC,CASSLLAGSNNEQFF
many,.,TRBV29-1,TRBJ2-5,TGCAGCGTGGCCCCGGGGGCTGGGGAGACCCAGTACTTC,CSVAPGAGETQYF
many,.,TRBV24-1,TRBJ2-3,TGTGCCACCAGTGATTCCAGGGGGGCCTCAGATACGCAGTATTTT,CATSDSRGASDTQYF
.,.,TRBV15,TRBJ2-6,TGTGCCACCAGCGGAAACAGGAACTCTGGGGCCAACGTCCTGACTTTC,CATSGNRNSGANVLTF
many,.,TRBV7-2,TRBJ1-5,TGTGCCAGCAGCCCCCATGGACGGAGTACTTTGCATTTT,CASSPHGRSTLHF
many,TRBD1,TRBV11-2,TRBJ2-1,TGTGCCAGCAGCCTTCGGACAGGGGGAAACAATGAGCAGTTCTTC,CASSLRTGGNNEQFF
many,.,TRBV12-3/TRBV12-4,TRBJ1-6,TGTGCCAGCAACTTGCAGAACAATTCACCCCTCCACTTT,CASNLQNNSPLHF
many,.,TRBV10-1,TRBJ2-3,TGCGCCAGCAGTAGAGGTGGAACGCAGTATTTT,CASSRGGTQYF
few,.,TRBV4-3,TRBJ1-1,TGCGCCAGCAGCCAAGTACAGATGAACACTGAAGCTTTCTTT,CASSQVQMNTEAFF
.,.,TRBV5-1,TRBJ1-1,TGCGCCAGCAGCTTGGGGGGAATGATCACTGAAGCTTTCTTT,CASSLGGMITEAFF
many,.,TRBV5-1,TRBJ2-5,TGCGCCAGCAGCCCGGCCATGGGTCAAGAGACCCAGTACTTC,CASSPAMGQETQYF
many,.,TRBV20-1,TRBJ2-1,TGCAGTGCTAGAGATGTCAGGGCTTACAATGAGCAGTTCTTC,CSARDVRAYNEQFF
many,.,TRBV11-2,TRBJ2-7,TGTGCCAGCAGCCCACGGACGGGGCAGGACCTACGGCAGTACTTC,CASSPRTGQDLRQYF
many,.,TRBV7-2,TRBJ2-6,TGTGCCAGCAGCTTACAGGGGCCCTCTGGGGCCAACGTCCTGACTTTC,CASSLQGPSGANVLTF